One sample yielded the 22 T cell receptor beta chains listed below, sequenced in a study of cytomegalovirus exposure and HLA in healthy donors. The study ran its PCR with 60 Vbeta and 13 Jbeta primers. TCRdb keeps only in-frame clones here, not all; method: immunoSEQ multiplex PCR. This sample yields about 200,000 clones, of which roughly 82% are seen a single time; around 6% belongs to the top ten. The sequenced sample was PBMCs. These receptors originate from a man aged 35-49 years in good health and CMV-seropositive.

This chain links TRBV4-2 with TRBJ2-6, with a tentative D call TRBD1 (6 bases). The germline CDR1 and CDR2 sequences are LGHNA and YNFKEQ. There are 17 residues in the CDR3. The V gene lost 4 bases and the J gene lost 0 bases, with 13 bases spanning the gap. CDR3 residues: CASSPQGYTSGANVLTF. The CDR3 DNA reads as TGTGCCAGCAGCCCACAGGGTTACACCTCTGGGGCCAACGTCCTGACTTTC.

The chain has TRBV13 and TRBJ2-5, with 10 bases that match TRBD2. The V and J ends lost 4 bases and 1 base, in that order; junction bases with no gene match: 6. CDR3 size: 16 residues. In germline, CDR1 is PRHDT, CDR2 FYEKMQ (reference sequence). The CDR3 loop is CASSSGLAARQETQYF. CDR3 DNA: TGTGCCAGCAGCTCTGGACTAGCGGCCCGCCAAGAGACCCAGTACTTC.

The chain links TRBV7-8 to TRBJ1-5, with 7 bases matching TRBD1. V dropped 0 bases and J dropped 2; count of bases not matched to a gene: 4. In germline, CDR1 is SGHVS, CDR2 FQNEAQ. The CDR3 runs to 16 residues. CDR3 nucleotide sequence: TGTGCCAGCAGCTTAGCGCCTGGACAGGGCAATCAGCCCCAGCATTTT. It encodes CASSLAPGQGNQPQHF.

V gene TRBV28 combines with J gene TRBJ2-6, with D perhaps TRBD1 (5 bases). V was clipped by 5 bases and J by 1 base, with 15 bases between them. The CDR3 length is 17 residues. CDR1 MDHEN and CDR2 SYDVKM come from the germline V gene. CDR3 amino acids: CASSPGDRGSGANVLTF. In DNA form, the CDR3 reads TGTGCCAGCAGTCCTGGCGATAGGGGATCTGGGGCCAACGTCCTGACTTTC.

The rearrangement uses TRBV5-8 and TRBJ1-5; D might be TRBD1 (6 bases). Germline V gives CDR1 SGHTS, CDR2 YDEGEE. The CDR3 loop spans 15 amino acids. V was cut by 4 bases and J by 4 bases, with 15 bases left in between. The chain's CDR3 is CASSRTGSLNQPQHF. DNA for the CDR3: TGTGCCAGCAGCCGAACAGGGTCTTTGAATCAGCCCCAGCATTTT.

This rearrangement joins TRBV15 to TRBJ1-1, with D maybe TRBD1 (5 bases). The CDR3 spans 12 residues. CDR1 and CDR2 from the germline V gene are LNHNV and YYDKDF (reference sequence). Between the trimmed V and J ends, which lost 4 bases and 6 bases, there was a span of 9 bases. CDR3 DNA sequence: TGTGCCACCAGCACCAGGGTTTCTGAAGCTTTCTTT. It translates to CATSTRVSEAFF.

In DNA, the CDR3 is TGTGCCAGCAGGGAGAGCGGGAGGGCCTCTAATGAGCAGTTCTTC. This sequence encodes CASRESGRASNEQFF. V usage is TRBV6-5 and J usage is TRBJ2-1; 10 bases are shared with TRBD2. From germline, CDR1 is MNHEY and CDR2 SVGAGI. The CDR3 has 15 amino acids. V lost 6 bases, J lost 7 bases, and 9 bases stayed unmatched.

This clone was detected a few times. The V gene is TRBV7-9, the J gene TRBJ1-3; unclear D gene. The ends were cut back, 3 bases at V and 3 bases at J, with 15 bases in the middle. The CDR3 is made up of 16 amino acids. Per germline, CDR1 SEHNR and CDR2 FQNEAQ (reference sequence). The CDR3 spells CASSFGLGANGNTIYF. The CDR3 nucleotides are TGTGCCAGCAGCTTTGGCCTGGGCGCGAATGGAAACACCATATATTTT. The complete variable domain, with remaining parts taken from reference TRBV7-9 and TRBJ1-3, reads DTGVSQNPRHKITKRGQNVTFRCDPISEHNRLYWYRQTLGQGPEFLTYFQNEAQLEKSRLLSDRFSAERPKGSFSTLEIQRTEQGDSAMYLCASSFGLGANGNTIYFGEGSWLTVV.

The chain recombines TRBV5-1 with TRBJ2-2, with a tentative D call TRBD2 (6 bases). The CDR3 has 15 amino acids. Looked up from germline, CDR1 is SGHRS and CDR2 is YFSETQ. The V end lost 0 bases, the J end lost 4 bases, and 10 bases lay between the germline ends. The CDR3 region is CASSLDTGVTGELFF. In nucleotides, the CDR3 is TGCGCCAGCAGCTTGGATACGGGAGTCACCGGGGAGCTGTTTTTT. Complete variable domain (other parts from reference TRBV5-1 and TRBJ2-2): KAGVTQTPRYLIKTRGQQVTLSCSPISGHRSVSWYQQTPGQGLQFLFEYFSETQRNKGNFPGRFSGRQFSNSRSEMNVSTLELGDSALYLCASSLDTGVTGELFFGEGSRLTVL.

This chain uses TRBV6-5 with TRBJ2-2; D uncertain. The CDR3 spans 13 residues. V lost 0 bases and J 7 bases, leaving 6 bases between the germline ends. CDR1 is MNHEY and CDR2 is SVGAGI in the germline V gene. CDR3: CASSYSHFGELFF. In DNA, the CDR3 is TGTGCCAGCAGTTACTCCCACTTCGGGGAGCTGTTTTTT.

The rearrangement joins TRBV9 to TRBJ1-1, with 10 bases matching TRBD1. CDR1 and CDR2 (germline): SGDLS, YYNGEE. Trimming cost V 2 bases and J 0 bases; bases outside gene matches: 4. The CDR3 consists of 16 residues. CDR3 region: CASSVGQGGMNTEAFF. CDR3 coding DNA: TGTGCCAGCAGCGTCGGACAGGGGGGGATGAACACTGAAGCTTTCTTT.

The J gene is TRBJ2-1, the V gene TRBV7-3; 7 nucleotides agree with TRBD2. Germline-derived CDR1 and CDR2 are SGHTA and FQGTGA. Unmatched junction bases numbered 9, after V lost 5 bases and J lost 8 bases. The CDR3 totals 14 residues. The DNA of the CDR3 is TGTGCCAGCAGCCCCGGACTAGTCAGCGATGAGCAGTTCTTC. This gives the protein CASSPGLVSDEQFF.

The V and J genes are TRBV7-3 and TRBJ2-2; D is ambiguous. The length of the CDR3 is 15 residues. The ends were cut back, 4 bases at V and 3 bases at J, with 12 bases in the middle. Germline V lookup: CDR1 SGHTA, CDR2 FQGTGA. The CDR3 region is CASSSRVRYTGELFF. The CDR3, as DNA: TGTGCCAGCAGCTCCCGGGTGAGGTACACCGGGGAGCTGTTTTTT.

This chain uses TRBV5-1 with TRBJ1-2; TRBD1 agrees at 8 bases. The CDR3 length is 15 residues. CDR1 is SGHRS, CDR2 YFSETQ, per germline. V lost 3 bases, J lost 4 bases, and 8 bases stayed unmatched. Here the CDR3 DNA reads TGCGCCAGCAGCTCCGGGACAGGAGAACTCTATGGCTACACCTTC. It encodes CASSSGTGELYGYTF.

The rearrangement links TRBV15 to TRBJ1-5; D remains ambiguous. In germline, CDR1 is LNHNV, CDR2 YYDKDF (reference sequence). The CDR3 sequence is 20 residues long. Trimming shortened V by 7 bases and J by 2 bases, and 30 bases separated the two germline ends. CDR3: CATTPEPLYSGRGGNQPQHF. The CDR3 DNA reads as TGTGCCACCACGCCCGAACCCTTATACAGTGGTCGGGGTGGCAATCAGCCCCAGCATTTT. The complete variable domain, with remaining parts taken from reference TRBV15 and TRBJ1-5, reads DAMVIQNPRYQVTQFGKPVTLSCSQTLNHNVMYWYQQKSSQAPKLLFHYYDKDFNNEADTPDNFQSRRPNTSFCFLDIRSPGLGDTAMYLCATTPEPLYSGRGGNQPQHFGDGTRLSIL.

CDR3 bases: TGTGCCAGCAGGGGGGACAGTAACTATGGCTACACCTTC. Its translation: CASRGDSNYGYTF. J is TRBJ1-2 and V is TRBV6-5, with 7 positions matching TRBD1. Unmatched junction bases numbered 2, after V lost 6 bases and J lost 1 base. From germline, CDR1 is MNHEY and CDR2 SVGAGI. CDR3 length equals 13 residues.

This sequence joins TRBV29-1 and TRBJ1-3, with unresolved D. Trimming removed 6 bases at V and 2 bases at J, with 8 bases between. The germline gives CDR1 SQVTM, CDR2 ANQGSEA. The CDR3 loop spans 12 amino acids. Written as DNA, the CDR3 is TGCAGCGTGACGGAGGCTGGAAACACCATATATTTT. Protein product: CSVTEAGNTIYF.

The V and J genes are TRBV7-6 and TRBJ1-3; D is undetermined. Germline CDR1 and CDR2: SGHVS and FNYEAQ. V lost 1 base and J lost 4, with 8 bases in between. There are 14 residues in the CDR3. The CDR3 region has the DNA TGTGCCAGCAGCTTAGGGAGTTCCGGAAACACCATATATTTT. Amino acid sequence: CASSLGSSGNTIYF.

The rearrangement uses TRBV5-1 and TRBJ1-5; 8 bases align to TRBD1. Germline V CDR1 and CDR2: SGHRS, YFSETQ. V gave up 4 bases and J gave up 4 bases; unmatched junction bases: 13. CDR3 length: 17 residues. CDR3 region: CASSPGQAGWENQPQHF. As DNA, the CDR3 is TGCGCCAGCAGCCCGGGACAGGCCGGGTGGGAAAATCAGCCCCAGCATTTT.

The chain links TRBV9 to TRBJ2-3; the match to TRBD2 covers 9 bases. CDR1 SGDLS and CDR2 YYNGEE come from the germline V gene. CDR3 length equals 14 residues. Unmatched junction bases numbered 7, after V lost 7 bases and J lost 4 bases. CDR3 residues: CASGGGRAPDTQYF. The CDR3 DNA sequence: TGTGCCAGCGGCGGCGGGAGGGCCCCAGATACGCAGTATTTT.

The J gene is TRBJ2-7, the V gene TRBV7-8; 10 nucleotides align to TRBD1. The CDR3 runs to 15 residues. The J segment lost 6 bases and the V segment lost 5 bases, leaving 10 bases of the junction unmatched. The germline V gene has CDR1 SGHVS and CDR2 FQNEAQ. The CDR3 DNA follows: TGTGCCAGCAGCCCTGGGACAGGGGTTTGGGGCGAGCAGTACTTC. It encodes CASSPGTGVWGEQYF.

This clone was seen more than once but under ten times. The genes are TRBV20-1 and TRBJ1-4, with D uncertain. Trimming shortened V by 0 bases and J by 17 bases, and 13 bases separated the two germline ends. This CDR3 comprises 11 residues. Germline V gives CDR1 DFQATT, CDR2 SNEGSKA (reference sequence). The CDR3 DNA reads as TGCAGTGCTAGAGATCGGGAGGGTTGTTTTTTT. Amino acids: CSARDREGCFF.